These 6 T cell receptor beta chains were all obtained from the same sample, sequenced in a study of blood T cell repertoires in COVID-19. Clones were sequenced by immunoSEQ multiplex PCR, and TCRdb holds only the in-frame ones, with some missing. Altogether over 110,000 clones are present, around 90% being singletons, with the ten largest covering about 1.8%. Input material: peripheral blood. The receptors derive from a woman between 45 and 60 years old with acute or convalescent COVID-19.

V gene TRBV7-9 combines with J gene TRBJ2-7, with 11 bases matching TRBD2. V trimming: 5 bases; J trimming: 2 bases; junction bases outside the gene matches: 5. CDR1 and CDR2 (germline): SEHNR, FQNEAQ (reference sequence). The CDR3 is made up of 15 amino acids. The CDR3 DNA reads TGTGCCAGCAGCACCGGGACTAGCGGAGCCTACGAGCAGTACTTC. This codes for CASSTGTSGAYEQYF.

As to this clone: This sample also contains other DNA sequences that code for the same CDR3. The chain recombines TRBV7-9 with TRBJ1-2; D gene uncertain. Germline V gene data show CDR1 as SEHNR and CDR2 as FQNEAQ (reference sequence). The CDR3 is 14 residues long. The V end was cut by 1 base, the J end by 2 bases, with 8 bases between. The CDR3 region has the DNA TGTGCCAGCAGCTTAGTGGGAGGGAACTATGGCTACACCTTC. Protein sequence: CASSLVGGNYGYTF. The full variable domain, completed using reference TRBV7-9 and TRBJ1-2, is DTGVSQNPRHKITKRGQNVTFRCDPISEHNRLYWYRQTLGQGPEFLTYFQNEAQLEKSRLLSDRFSAERPKGSFSTLEIQRTEQGDSAMYLCASSLVGGNYGYTFGSGTRLTVV.

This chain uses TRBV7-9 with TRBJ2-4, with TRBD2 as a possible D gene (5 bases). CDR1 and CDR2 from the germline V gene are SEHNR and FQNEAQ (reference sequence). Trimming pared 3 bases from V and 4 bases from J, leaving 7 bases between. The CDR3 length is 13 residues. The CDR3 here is CASSLGGKNIQYF. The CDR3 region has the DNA TGTGCCAGCAGCTTGGGCGGGAAAAACATTCAGTACTTC.

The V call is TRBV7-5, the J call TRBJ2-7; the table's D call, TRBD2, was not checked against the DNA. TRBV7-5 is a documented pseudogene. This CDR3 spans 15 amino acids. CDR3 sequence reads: CARLQRTSARGEQYF. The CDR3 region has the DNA TGTGCCAGACTTCAACGAACTAGCGCGAGAGGAGAGCAGTACTTC.

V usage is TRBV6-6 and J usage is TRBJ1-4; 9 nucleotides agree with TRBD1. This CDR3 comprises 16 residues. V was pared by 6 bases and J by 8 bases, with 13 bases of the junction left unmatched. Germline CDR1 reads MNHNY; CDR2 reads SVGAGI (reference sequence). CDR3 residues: CASSADRGGVGEKLFF. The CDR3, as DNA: TGTGCCAGCAGCGCGGACAGGGGTGGGGTAGGCGAAAAACTGTTTTTT.

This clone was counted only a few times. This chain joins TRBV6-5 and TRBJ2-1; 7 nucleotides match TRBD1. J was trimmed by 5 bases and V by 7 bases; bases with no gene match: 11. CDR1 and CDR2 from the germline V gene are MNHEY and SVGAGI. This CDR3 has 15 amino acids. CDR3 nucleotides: TGTGCCAGCACCCGAAGAGGGGGCGCCCACAATGAGCAGTTCTTC. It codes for CASTRRGGAHNEQFF.